This T cell receptor beta chain comes out of a study of CD8+ T cells in alopecia areata. Germline V gene lookup returns CDR1 MNHEY and CDR2 SMNVEV (reference sequence). This CDR3 spans 15 amino acids. Trimming removed 5 bases at V and 0 bases at J, with 11 bases between. Investigators isolated RNA and reverse transcribed it into cDNA to act as the sequencing template. Assay: immunoSEQ multiplex PCR; the TCRdb copy retains only in-frame clones and omits some. The table lists around 210,000 clones, approximately 60% of them singletons. PBMCs, the starting material, were the source of sorted CD4+ and CD8+ T cells. Findings and limits, study-wide: Higher clonality and more expanded CD8+ clones appeared in lesional than normal scalp. Among the cells sequenced in scalp samples are also the resident alphabeta T cells of normal skin.

On this clone: As yet, its antigen is unknown.

Sequenced: CD8+ T cells sorted from blood. The sequence was obtained from a human donor in good health. The chain is built from TRBV27 and TRBJ2-1, with D unresolved. The CDR3 loop reads CASSLTQSSYNEQFF. DNA of the CDR3: TGTGCCAGCAGTCTAACCCAGAGCTCCTACAATGAGCAGTTCTTC.